The clone carrying this TCR beta chain was detected once. Germline V gene sequence: CDR1 SGHNT, CDR2 YYREEE (reference sequence). Trimming stripped 5 bases from V and 2 bases from J, with 10 bases between. The CDR3 runs to 13 residues. Clones were sequenced by immunoSEQ multiplex PCR, and TCRdb holds only the in-frame ones, with some missing. The sample holds approximately 58,000 clones, 86% seen once. The sample belongs to a study of technical replicates of blood from a few donors. The sequenced material came from PBMCs. V is TRBV5-4 and J is TRBJ1-1, with D possibly being TRBD1 (5 bases). This receptor was identified in a human donor in good health. Some clones in this sample may be carry-over from other donors' samples. CDR3 loop: CASSLQANTEAFF. The CDR3 DNA is TGTGCCAGCAGTCTACAGGCAAACACTGAAGCTTTCTTT.